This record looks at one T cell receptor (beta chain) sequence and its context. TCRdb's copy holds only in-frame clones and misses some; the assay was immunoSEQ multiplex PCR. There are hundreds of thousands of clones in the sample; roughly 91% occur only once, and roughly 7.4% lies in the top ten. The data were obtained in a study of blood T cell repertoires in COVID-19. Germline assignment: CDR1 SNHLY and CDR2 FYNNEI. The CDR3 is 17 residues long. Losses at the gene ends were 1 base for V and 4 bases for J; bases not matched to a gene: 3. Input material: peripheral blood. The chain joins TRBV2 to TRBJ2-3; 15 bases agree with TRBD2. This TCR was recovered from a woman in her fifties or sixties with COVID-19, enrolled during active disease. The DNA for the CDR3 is TGTGCCAGCAGTGAAGAGGGACTAGCGGGGGGAGCAGATACGCAGTATTTT. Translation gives CASSEEGLAGGADTQYF.